The rows below give T cell receptor beta chains drawn from one sample of a study of monozygotic twins with inflammatory bowel disease. Each CDR3 protein gets one entry in TCRdb, which reprocessed the 5' RACE reads and gives no DNA. This sample contains tens of thousands of distinct CDR3 sequences. The sequenced sample was blood. These receptors all come from a human donor with ulcerative colitis or Crohn's disease, or a healthy co-twin of an affected twin (not recorded which). The CDR3 runs from the conserved cysteine through the conserved F or W.

j_gene,v_gene,CDR3aa
TRBJ2-4,TRBV20-1,CSARAGLAGSYIQYF
TRBJ2-2,TRBV7-6,CASRRDRGTGELFF
TRBJ2-1,TRBV20-1,CSATRTSGGLYNEQFF
TRBJ2-2,TRBV5-1,CASSHYTGELFF
TRBJ2-1,TRBV14,CASSQDLRLAVTGYNEQFF
TRBJ2-1,TRBV5-1,CASSLGGSQRGKLVDEQFF
TRBJ2-1,TRBV5-1,CASSLAAANNEQFF
TRBJ1-1,TRBV18,CASEELRTGPEAFF
TRBJ2-3,TRBV5-1,CASSLAIGRGVGADTQYF
TRBJ2-1,TRBV5-6,CASSRGYNEQFF
TRBJ2-2,TRBV6-5,CASSYSMGISGGPGELFF
TRBJ1-2,TRBV12-3/TRBV12-4,CASGVDNYGYTF
TRBJ1-2,TRBV7-9,CASSFGSQWAGYTF
TRBJ1-1,TRBV7-3,CASSPTVQGEAFF
TRBJ1-5,TRBV18,CASSPPGPSGNQPQHF
TRBJ2-7,TRBV9,CASSSRTGYSSYEQYF
TRBJ2-2,TRBV25-1,CASSEGQGANTGELFF
TRBJ1-1,TRBV20-1,CSASPGGGSATEAFF
TRBJ2-7,TRBV9,CASSVGPSAAERLYF
TRBJ2-3,TRBV24-1,CATSATGDPASTDTQYF
TRBJ2-3,TRBV20-1,CSAGRSGLGDTQYF
TRBJ2-5,TRBV6-1,CASSWQWVGTEETQYF
TRBJ1-4,TRBV6-6,CASKRTGGEKLFF
TRBJ1-4,TRBV20-1,CSATDRVGGEKLFF
TRBJ2-2,TRBV5-1,CASERGPSAGELFF
TRBJ1-3,TRBV4-1,CASSQGTWDVSGNTIYF
TRBJ1-5,TRBV11-2,CASSEARGTGVIRGNQPQHF
TRBJ2-3,TRBV10-3,CAISESYNVRTDTQYF
TRBJ2-1,TRBV5-1,CASSLLGGPNEQFF
TRBJ2-3,TRBV9,CASSVSSGSTDTQYF
TRBJ2-5,TRBV21-1,CASSKAPGAMETQYF
TRBJ2-3,TRBV20-1,CSARTASSTDTQYF
TRBJ1-6,TRBV4-1,CASSQDVRARAPLHF
TRBJ2-3,TRBV24-1,CATSDPFRSTDTQYF
TRBJ1-1,TRBV19,CASGAGAVADTEAFF
TRBJ1-5,TRBV10-3,CAISEQGWDNQPQHF
TRBJ2-1,TRBV11-2,CASSFGTGPGNEQFF
TRBJ2-1,TRBV5-1,CASSSRQGGLDEQFF
TRBJ1-1,TRBV20-1,CSHATGKKAFF
TRBJ2-5,TRBV7-2,CASSMWGQETQYF
TRBJ1-6,TRBV5-5,CASSLNYRDAYNSPLHF
TRBJ2-5,TRBV5-1,CASSSTGGRAETQYF
TRBJ1-1,TRBV7-3,CASSLTGGPVTSDTEAFF
TRBJ2-3,TRBV9,CASSVSGGPPDTQYF
TRBJ2-2,TRBV7-8,CASSLVRASGNTGELFF
TRBJ2-3,TRBV27,CASRSKDQEGTDTQYF
TRBJ1-4,TRBV3-1,CASSQEVDRDTGRKLFF
TRBJ2-1,TRBV28,CASSLSRDYYLFF
TRBJ2-1,TRBV10-3,CAISGDRKINNEQFF
TRBJ2-7,TRBV20-1,CSARGMTTTYEQYF
TRBJ2-1,TRBV7-9,CASDERAGSSYNEQFF
TRBJ2-2,TRBV14,CASSLVGGSFTGELFF
TRBJ1-2,TRBV18,CASSPGTGGQYGYTF
TRBJ1-4,TRBV7-9,CASSLAVGLNEKLFF
TRBJ2-7,TRBV7-2,CASSGAGGFSYEQYF
TRBJ1-2,TRBV6-5,CASSLEGGAGYTF
TRBJ2-4,TRBV11-1,CASSSQGEGDMQYF
TRBJ2-5,TRBV6-1,CASNRWLAGARPETQYF